The 30 T cell receptor beta chains presented below share a single source sample, sequenced in a study of cytomegalovirus exposure and HLA in healthy donors. Some clones are missing from TCRdb's copy, which holds only in-frame ones; the method was immunoSEQ multiplex PCR. The repertoire holds about 160,000 clones, with roughly 83% as singletons. The sequenced sample consisted of PBMCs. The receptors shown here come from a man aged 25 to 40 in good health and CMV-seropositive.

Comment on this clone: One end of the junction does not line up with germline, which may come from a read error. This chain connects TRBV7-3 to TRBJ2-1; 10 bases map to TRBD1. The V gene's germline CDR1 is SGHTA and CDR2 FQGTGA. This CDR3 has 12 amino acids. The CDR3 reads CASSGRTGGKVF. The CDR3 DNA reads as TGTGCCAGCAGCGGGAGGACAGGGGGTAAAGTCTTC.

The CDR3 is CACNTGGNQPQHF. Here the CDR3 DNA reads TGTGCCTGTAATACAGGGGGAAATCAGCCCCAGCATTTT. This sequence joins TRBV30 and TRBJ1-5; TRBD1 aligns across 8 bases. This CDR3 comprises 13 residues. V gave up 6 bases and J gave up 4 bases; unmatched junction bases: 5. CDR1 and CDR2 (germline): GTSNPN, SVGIG (reference sequence).

The chain has TRBV7-7 and TRBJ2-5; no firm D call. This CDR3 is built from 13 residues. From germline, CDR1 is SSHAT and CDR2 FNYEAQ (reference sequence). V gave up 3 bases and J gave up 5 bases, with 10 bases separating them. CDR3 residues: CASSFSTGETQYF. CDR3 DNA sequence: TGTGCCAGCAGCTTCAGCACCGGGGAGACCCAGTACTTC. The variable domain in full, with the rest retrieved from reference TRBV7-7 and TRBJ2-5, is GAGVSQSPRYKVTKRGQDVTLRCDPISSHATLYWYQQALGQGPEFLTYFNYEAQPDKSGLPSDRFSAERPEGSISTLTIQRTEQRDSAMYRCASSFSTGETQYFGPGTRLLVL.

For the CDR3, the DNA is TGCAGCGTTGGTCCGGGACAGGGGCTCTATGGCTACACCTTC. Protein: CSVGPGQGLYGYTF. This chain joins TRBV29-1 and TRBJ1-2; 10 positions agree with TRBD1. Germline CDR1 and CDR2: SQVTM and ANQGSEA. The CDR3 has 14 residues. V lost 4 bases, J lost 4 bases, and 6 bases stayed unmatched.

The V call is TRBV6-1, the J call TRBJ2-7; a possible D gene is TRBD2 (6 bases). Trimming took 2 bases from V and 2 from J, leaving 10 bases between them. The CDR3 length is 14 residues. In germline, CDR1 is MNHNS, CDR2 SASEGT. CDR3 in amino acids: CASSEMGGTYEQYF. In nucleotides, the CDR3 is TGTGCCAGCAGTGAAATGGGGGGAACCTACGAGCAGTACTTC.

This clone was detected only a few times. This rearrangement joins TRBV18 to TRBJ1-2; the match to TRBD1 covers 9 bases. The CDR3 is 12 amino acids. The germline gives CDR1 KGHSH, CDR2 LQKENI. The CDR3 sequence: CVTGGEAYGYTF. The DNA for the CDR3 is TGTGTCACAGGGGGCGAGGCCTATGGCTACACCTTC.

This rearrangement joins TRBV27 to TRBJ2-7; D perhaps matches TRBD2 (7 bases). The V end was cut by 6 bases, the J end by 0 bases, with 18 bases between. Germline V gene lookup returns CDR1 MNHEY and CDR2 SMNVEV (reference sequence). This CDR3 comprises 16 residues. CDR3 sequence (DNA): TGTGCCAGCAGAACACGGGGGGCCTCCAGCTCCTACGAGCAGTACTTC. Its translation: CASRTRGASSSYEQYF.

The rearrangement joins TRBV7-9 to TRBJ1-1; no reliable D call. The CDR3 has 15 amino acids. Per the germline V gene, CDR1 is SEHNR and CDR2 is FQNEAQ (reference sequence). Trimming removed 5 bases at V and 5 bases at J, with 18 bases between. CDR3 DNA sequence: TGTGCCAGCAGCCCGGGAGTGAGGTCCGGGACTGAAGCTTTCTTT. It specifies CASSPGVRSGTEAFF.

The chain combines TRBV28 with TRBJ2-6, with 7 bases matching TRBD1. Germline V lookup: CDR1 MDHEN, CDR2 SYDVKM. V was clipped by 3 bases and J by 4 bases; unmatched bases: 18. The CDR3 runs to 20 residues. The CDR3 loop reads CASSFRISGQPLRGANVLTF. The DNA for the CDR3 is TGTGCCAGCAGTTTTAGGATTTCGGGACAGCCCTTGAGGGGGGCCAACGTCCTGACTTTC.

The chain carries TRBV18 and TRBJ1-4, with TRBD1 matching over 8 bases. This CDR3 comprises 14 residues. The V and J ends lost 5 bases and 6 bases, in that order; junction bases with no gene match: 5. Looked up from germline, CDR1 is KGHSH and CDR2 is LQKENI. The CDR3 protein is CASSTDRGDEKLFF. The CDR3 DNA follows: TGTGCCAGCTCAACAGACAGGGGAGATGAAAAACTGTTTTTT. Filled out from reference TRBV18 and TRBJ1-4, the complete variable domain reads NAGVMQNPRHLVRRRGQEARLRCSPMKGHSHVYWYRQLPEEGLKFMVYLQKENIIDESGMPKERFSAEFPKEGPSILRIQQVVRGDSAAYFCASSTDRGDEKLFFGSGTQLSVL.

The V gene is TRBV7-6, the J gene TRBJ1-5, with 7 bases aligning to TRBD1. The germline CDR1 and CDR2 sequences are SGHVS and FNYEAQ. CDR3 size: 15 residues. The V segment lost 5 bases and the J segment 3 bases; nucleotides outside the gene matches: 7. In DNA, the CDR3 is TGTGCCAGCAGCCGGGGGACAGAACCCAATCAGCCCCAGCATTTT. It codes for CASSRGTEPNQPQHF.

The chain couples TRBV2 to TRBJ2-6, with unresolved D. Germline values: CDR1 SNHLY, CDR2 FYNNEI. The CDR3 loop spans 14 amino acids. The V gene lost 2 bases and the J gene lost 4 bases, with 6 bases spanning the gap. This chain's CDR3 is CASSEWAGANVLTF. The CDR3, as DNA: TGTGCCAGCAGTGAATGGGCCGGGGCCAACGTCCTGACTTTC.

The chain couples TRBV7-9 to TRBJ2-7, with unresolved D. Germline V lookup: CDR1 SEHNR, CDR2 FQNEAQ (reference sequence). With 6 bases removed from V and 2 bases from J, the gap between germline ends came to 14 bases. This CDR3 comprises 14 residues. The CDR3 is CASRPESPTYEQYF. CDR3 in DNA: TGTGCCAGCAGGCCGGAGTCCCCTACCTACGAGCAGTACTTC.

In its sample, this clone was seen a few times. The CDR3 coding sequence is TGTGCCAGCAGTCACGGGGTTAGCAATCAGCCCCAGCATTTT. Translated: CASSHGVSNQPQHF. This chain joins TRBV25-1 and TRBJ1-5; D remains unclear. Trimming shortened V by 5 bases and J by 0 bases, and 8 bases separated the two germline ends. Germline-derived CDR1 and CDR2 are MGHDK and SYGVNS. The CDR3 is 14 amino acids. The full variable domain, completed using reference TRBV25-1 and TRBJ1-5, is EADIYQTPRYLVIGTGKKITLECSQTMGHDKMYWYQQDPGMELHLIHYSYGVNSTEKGDLSSESTVSRIRTEHFPLTLESARPSHTSQYLCASSHGVSNQPQHFGDGTRLSIL.

Points on this clone: Other DNA sequences in this sample translate to the same CDR3. The J gene is TRBJ1-5, the V gene TRBV6-5; D might be TRBD1 (6 bases). The CDR3 extends over 14 amino acids. Germline V gives CDR1 MNHEY, CDR2 SVGAGI. The ends were cut back, 0 bases at V and 6 bases at J, with 9 bases in the middle. The CDR3 DNA is TGTGCCAGCAGTTACTCAGGGGGTGGTCAGCCCCAGCATTTT. Its translation is CASSYSGGGQPQHF.

The chain couples TRBV2 to TRBJ1-1; D might be TRBD1 (6 bases). The germline V and J ends were trimmed by 2 bases and 2 bases, with 9 bases remaining between them. The CDR3 has 14 residues. Germline V gene data show CDR1 as SNHLY and CDR2 as FYNNEI. CDR3 nucleotide sequence: TGTGCCAGCAGTGAACAGGGGCCTAACACTGAAGCTTTCTTT. As protein: CASSEQGPNTEAFF.

The chain joins TRBV4-3 to TRBJ2-3; 12 positions agree with TRBD2. The CDR3 sequence is 18 residues long. The V and J ends lost 3 bases and 2 bases, in that order; junction bases with no gene match: 9. Germline V gene lookup returns CDR1 LGHNA and CDR2 YSLEER. Written as DNA, the CDR3 is TGCGCCAGCAGCCAGATTGGGAGGACTAGCGGGGTCACAGATACGCAGTATTTT. It codes for CASSQIGRTSGVTDTQYF.

The chain carries TRBV27 and TRBJ1-1, with TRBD1 matching over 10 bases. J lost 0 bases, V lost 3 bases, and 13 bases had no gene match. This CDR3 has 19 residues. Germline V gives CDR1 MNHEY, CDR2 SMNVEV (reference sequence). In nucleotides, the CDR3 is TGTGCCAGCAGTTTTTGGGGCTTACCGGGACAGGGGATGAACACTGAAGCTTTCTTT. Translation: CASSFWGLPGQGMNTEAFF.

V gene TRBV9 combines with J gene TRBJ2-2, with 9 bases matching TRBD2. The CDR3 has 16 residues. From germline, CDR1 is SGDLS and CDR2 YYNGEE. V gave up 0 bases and J gave up 6 bases; unmatched junction bases: 6. CDR3 loop: CASSVVAGTSPGELFF. CDR3 DNA sequence: TGTGCCAGCAGCGTAGTGGCGGGGACTAGCCCCGGGGAGCTGTTTTTT.

The chain carries TRBV9 and TRBJ2-5; D uncertain. The CDR3 is 13 amino acids. Germline-derived CDR1 and CDR2 are SGDLS and YYNGEE. The V end was cut by 2 bases, the J end by 1 base, with 6 bases between. DNA of the CDR3: TGTGCCAGCAGCGTCAACACCCAAGAGACCCAGTACTTC. Encoded protein: CASSVNTQETQYF.

The gene calls are TRBV19 and TRBJ2-6, with 8 positions matching TRBD2. The germline CDR1 and CDR2 sequences are LNHDA and SQIVND (reference sequence). V was clipped by 7 bases and J by 5 bases; unmatched bases: 7. This CDR3 is 15 amino acids long. CDR3 in DNA: TGTGCCAGTAAGCGGGGGCCGGAGTGGGCCAACGTCCTGACTTTC. It is translated as CASKRGPEWANVLTF.

This clone was seen a single time. The chain recombines TRBV7-9 with TRBJ2-7; the D is unclear. The V gene's germline CDR1 is SEHNR and CDR2 FQNEAQ (reference sequence). The CDR3 has 13 amino acids. Trimming stripped 8 bases from V and 2 bases from J, with 13 bases between. CDR3 sequence (DNA): TGTGCCAGCGCCCTAAACCGTCCCTACGAGCAGTACTTC. The encoded protein is CASALNRPYEQYF.

The chain uses TRBV25-1 and TRBJ1-2; a weak D match, TRBD1 (6 bases). V lost 4 bases and J 4 bases, leaving 16 bases between the germline ends. Germline lookup yields CDR1 MGHDK and CDR2 SYGVNS. CDR3 size: 15 residues. CDR3 DNA sequence: TGTGCCAGCAGTGCCAGGGCCCAGGGGATCTATGGCTACACCTTC. It encodes CASSARAQGIYGYTF.

The rearrangement links TRBV5-1 to TRBJ1-3, with D tentatively TRBD1 (5 bases). The CDR3 loop spans 17 amino acids. Looked up from germline, CDR1 is SGHRS and CDR2 is YFSETQ. The V end was cut by 3 bases, the J end by 2 bases, with 18 bases between. CDR3 loop: CASSYDLQAMAGNTIYF. The CDR3 DNA reads as TGCGCCAGCAGCTACGACTTACAGGCTATGGCTGGAAACACCATATATTTT. The variable domain in full, with the rest retrieved from reference TRBV5-1 and TRBJ1-3, is KAGVTQTPRYLIKTRGQQVTLSCSPISGHRSVSWYQQTPGQGLQFLFEYFSETQRNKGNFPGRFSGRQFSNSRSEMNVSTLELGDSALYLCASSYDLQAMAGNTIYFGEGSWLTVV.

The chain employs TRBV5-4 and TRBJ2-1; 8 bases are shared with TRBD2. The CDR3 runs 17 residues. CDR1 and CDR2 from the germline V gene are SGHNT and YYREEE (reference sequence). The V and J ends lost 0 bases and 2 bases, in that order; junction bases with no gene match: 7. The CDR3 DNA sequence: TGTGCCAGCAGCTTGGAGGGAGGTAGCGGGACCTACAATGAGCAGTTCTTC. Amino acid sequence: CASSLEGGSGTYNEQFF.

The genes are TRBV28 and TRBJ1-6, with 10 bases identical to TRBD1. This CDR3 has 12 residues. V lost 5 bases, J lost 16 bases, and 5 bases stayed unmatched. CDR1 is MDHEN, CDR2 SYDVKM, per germline. For the CDR3, the DNA is TGTGCCAGCAGTCGGGGGGACAGGGGACTCCACTTT. Translating gives CASSRGDRGLHF.

This chain uses TRBV7-9 with TRBJ2-7; TRBD1 agrees at 7 bases. CDR3 length equals 15 residues. CDR1 and CDR2 (germline): SEHNR, FQNEAQ (reference sequence). V lost 5 bases to trimming and J lost 0 bases; unmatched junction nucleotides: 7. As DNA, the CDR3 is TGTGCCAGCAGCCACGGACAGGATTCCTCCTACGAGCAGTACTTC. Protein product: CASSHGQDSSYEQYF. Variable domain in full (rest from reference TRBV7-9 and TRBJ2-7): DTGVSQNPRHKITKRGQNVTFRCDPISEHNRLYWYRQTLGQGPEFLTYFQNEAQLEKSRLLSDRFSAERPKGSFSTLEIQRTEQGDSAMYLCASSHGQDSSYEQYFGPGTRLTVT.

This chain links TRBV19 with TRBJ2-7; TRBD1 matches 7 bases. Trimming cost V 1 base and J 7 bases; bases outside gene matches: 10. Germline V gene sequence: CDR1 LNHDA, CDR2 SQIVND (reference sequence). The CDR3 totals 15 residues. The CDR3 DNA sequence: TGTGCCAGTAGTATAGGGGGACAGCCTGGCCGGGAGCAGTACTTC. Residues: CASSIGGQPGREQYF.

CDR3 in DNA: TGTGCCAGCAGTTCAGCGGACAGGGCAACCTACAATGAGCAGTTCTTC. This translates into CASSSADRATYNEQFF. The rearrangement links TRBV13 to TRBJ2-1; TRBD1 matches at 8 bases. There are 16 residues in the CDR3. Germline lookup yields CDR1 PRHDT and CDR2 FYEKMQ (reference sequence). V lost 6 bases, J lost 2 bases, and 9 bases stayed unmatched.

The gene calls are TRBV5-4 and TRBJ2-7; possibly TRBD1 for D (5 bases). The CDR3 runs to 16 residues. CDR1 is SGHNT and CDR2 is YYREEE in the germline V gene (reference sequence). The germline V and J ends were trimmed by 3 bases and 1 base, with 17 bases remaining between them. The CDR3 DNA reads TGTGCCAGCAGCTCTTTAATGGGGCAGGTATCCTACGAGCAGTACTTC. Translating it yields CASSSLMGQVSYEQYF.